A single sample is the source of the 8 T cell receptor beta chains below, sequenced in a study of CD8 T cells in Susac syndrome. RNA amounts of about 0.5 to 1 ug underwent reverse transcription with random hexamers. MiXCR, applied by TCRdb to the immunoSEQ multiplex PCR reads, yields one record per CDR3 protein. The sample shows hundreds of thousands of distinct CDR3 sequences, around 89% of them seen only once. Specimen: CD8+ T cells from PBMCs. Receptors originate from a human donor with multiple sclerosis.

The J gene is TRBJ1-1, the V gene TRBV4-1; D might be TRBD1 (5 bases). Germline assignment: CDR1 MGHRA and CDR2 YSYEKL. This CDR3 has 15 amino acids. V lost 1 base and J lost 1, with 10 bases in between. CDR3 amino acids: CASSQVYGGNTEAFF. The CDR3 nucleotides read TGCGCCAGCAGCCAAGTTTACGGGGGGAACACTGAAGCTTTCTTT.

The chain is built from TRBV6-5 and TRBJ2-1; 8 bases agree with TRBD2. Trimming cost V 5 bases and J 8 bases; bases outside gene matches: 11. CDR1 is MNHEY, CDR2 SVGAGI, per germline. CDR3 length: 15 residues. In nucleotides, the CDR3 is TGTGCCAGCAGTCCCTCGGGACTAGGCCTTGATGAGCAGTTCTTC. Its translation: CASSPSGLGLDEQFF.

This rearrangement joins TRBV9 to TRBJ2-5; tentative D call: TRBD2 (6 bases). Per the germline V gene, CDR1 is SGDLS and CDR2 is YYNGEE. Trimming cost V 1 base and J 4 bases, with 17 bases left between them. This CDR3 has 16 amino acids. The CDR3 coding sequence is TGTGCCAGCAGCGTACTGGCGGGGAACATCGGAGAGACCCAGTACTTC. It yields the protein CASSVLAGNIGETQYF.

The chain carries TRBV20-1 and TRBJ2-3; 11 nucleotides match TRBD1. J was trimmed by 2 bases and V by 5 bases; bases with no gene match: 6. This CDR3 has 15 residues. Germline loops: CDR1 DFQATT, CDR2 SNEGSKA (reference sequence). CDR3 residues: CSAPDRGPATDTQYF. The CDR3 DNA sequence: TGCAGTGCTCCGGACAGGGGGCCAGCCACAGATACGCAGTATTTT.

V and J are TRBV19 and TRBJ1-1; D might be TRBD1 (5 bases). Trimming stripped 1 base from V and 5 bases from J, with 8 bases between. The germline V gene encodes CDR1 LNHDA and CDR2 SQIVND (reference sequence). The CDR3 consists of 13 residues. The CDR3 spells CASSIGRGTEAFF. The CDR3, as DNA: TGTGCCAGTAGTATAGGTCGGGGGACTGAAGCTTTCTTT.

The chain couples TRBV29-1 to TRBJ2-5; 13 nucleotides agree with TRBD2. V dropped 1 base and J dropped 3; count of bases not matched to a gene: 2. Germline loops: CDR1 SQVTM, CDR2 ANQGSEA. This CDR3 is built from 15 residues. The CDR3: CSVEGTSGREETQYF. The CDR3 nucleotides read TGCAGCGTTGAAGGTACTAGCGGGAGGGAAGAGACCCAGTACTTC.

The V call is TRBV12-3 or TRBV12-4, the J call TRBJ2-2; 12 nucleotides line up with TRBD2. This CDR3 spans 14 amino acids. J gave up 9 bases and V 5 bases, and 4 bases lay outside the gene matches. The CDR3 reads CASSGLAGFRELFF. CDR3 nucleotides: TGTGCCAGCAGTGGACTAGCGGGATTCAGGGAGCTGTTTTTT.

The chain carries TRBV27 and TRBJ1-5; possible D gene TRBD1, 6 bases. Trimming removed 1 base at V and 3 bases at J, with 7 bases between. The length of the CDR3 is 14 residues. The germline gives CDR1 MNHEY, CDR2 SMNVEV (reference sequence). The DNA for the CDR3 is TGTGCCAGCAGTTTATGGGGGCCCAATCAGCCCCAGCATTTT. It encodes CASSLWGPNQPQHF.